This TCR beta chain was found in a study of T cells in Graves' hyperthyroidism and ophthalmopathy. Study-wide results and caveats: Most thyroid clonotypes expanded above 0.001 appeared in blood too. In validation, the model predicted ophthalmopathy. These predictions came a median roughly 7.1 months before onset.

This clonotype showed up many times. Its specificity is not known. The CDR3 is 14 residues long. Germline values: CDR1 SGDLS, CDR2 YYNGEE. The germline V and J ends were trimmed by 1 base and 7 bases, with 12 bases remaining between them. Clinical symptoms, serum thyroxine, TRAb, thyroid ultrasound and orbital computed tomography informed diagnoses. The PBMCs were sourced from fresh peripheral blood (approximately 9 ml). Using RNA transcripts as the source, TCR beta CDR3 regions were amplified. Primed by the HTBI set, a first-round RT-PCR was run on the TCR CDR3. Using its own MiXCR run on the multiplex PCR reads, TCRdb lists one record per CDR3 protein. This table holds hundreds of thousands of distinct CDR3 sequences, roughly 14% found once.

J is TRBJ1-3 and V is TRBV9; D remains unclear. This receptor was identified in a woman aged 50 to 65 with Graves' ophthalmopathy. The sequencing input was blood. The chain's CDR3 is CASSVQTTGNTIYF. DNA for the CDR3: TGTGCCAGCAGCGTACAAACCACGGGTAACACCATATATTTT.